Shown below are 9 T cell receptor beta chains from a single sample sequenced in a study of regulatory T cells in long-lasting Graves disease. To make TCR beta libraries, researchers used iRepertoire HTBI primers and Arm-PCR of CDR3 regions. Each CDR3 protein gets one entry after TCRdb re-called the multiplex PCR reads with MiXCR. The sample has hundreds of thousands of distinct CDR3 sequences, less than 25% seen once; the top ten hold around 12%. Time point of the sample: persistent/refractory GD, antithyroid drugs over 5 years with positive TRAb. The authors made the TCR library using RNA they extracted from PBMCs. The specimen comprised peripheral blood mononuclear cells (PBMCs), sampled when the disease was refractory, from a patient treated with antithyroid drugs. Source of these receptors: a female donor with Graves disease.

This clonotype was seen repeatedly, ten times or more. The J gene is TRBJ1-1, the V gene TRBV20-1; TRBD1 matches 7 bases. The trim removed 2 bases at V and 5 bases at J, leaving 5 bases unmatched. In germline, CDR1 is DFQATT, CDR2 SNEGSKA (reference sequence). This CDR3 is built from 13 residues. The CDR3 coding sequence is TGCAGTGCTAGACCCAAACAGGGGACTGAAGCTTTCTTT. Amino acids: CSARPKQGTEAFF.

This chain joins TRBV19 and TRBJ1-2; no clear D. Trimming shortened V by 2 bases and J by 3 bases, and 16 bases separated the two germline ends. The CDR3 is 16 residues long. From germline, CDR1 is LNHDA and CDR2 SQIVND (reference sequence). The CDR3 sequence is CASSIKGAYFDYGYTF. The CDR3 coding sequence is TGTGCCAGTAGTATAAAAGGAGCTTACTTTGACTATGGCTACACCTTC.

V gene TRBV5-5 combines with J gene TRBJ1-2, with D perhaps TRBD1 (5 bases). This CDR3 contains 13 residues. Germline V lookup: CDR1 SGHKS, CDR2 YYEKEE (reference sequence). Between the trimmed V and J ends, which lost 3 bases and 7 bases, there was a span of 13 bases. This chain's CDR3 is CASSSLQASGYTF. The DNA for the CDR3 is TGTGCCAGCAGCTCCCTACAGGCTAGTGGCTACACCTTC. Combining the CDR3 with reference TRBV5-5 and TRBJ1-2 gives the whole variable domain DAGVTQSPTHLIKTRGQQVTLRCSPISGHKSVSWYQQVLGQGPQFIFQYYEKEERGRGNFPDRFSARQFPNYSSELNVNALLLGDSALYLCASSSLQASGYTFGSGTRLTVV.

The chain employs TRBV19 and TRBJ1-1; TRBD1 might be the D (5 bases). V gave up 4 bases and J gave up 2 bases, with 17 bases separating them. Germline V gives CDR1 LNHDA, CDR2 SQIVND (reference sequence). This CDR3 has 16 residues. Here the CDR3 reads CASSTDPGRVNTEAFF. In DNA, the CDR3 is TGTGCCAGTAGTACAGACCCGGGACGGGTAAACACTGAAGCTTTCTTT.

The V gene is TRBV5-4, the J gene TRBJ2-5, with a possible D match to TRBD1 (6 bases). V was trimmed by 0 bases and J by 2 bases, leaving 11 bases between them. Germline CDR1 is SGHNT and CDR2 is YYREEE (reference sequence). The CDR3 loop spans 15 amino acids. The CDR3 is CASSLALGQQETQYF. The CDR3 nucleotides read TGTGCCAGCAGCTTGGCCCTCGGACAGCAAGAGACCCAGTACTTC.

CDR3 sequence: CASGWAYNQPQHF. For the CDR3, the DNA is TGTGCCAGCGGCTGGGCCTACAATCAGCCCCAGCATTTT. The gene calls are TRBV6-1 and TRBJ1-5; D call uncertain. V shed 8 bases and J shed 3 bases, with 11 bases lying between them. CDR1 and CDR2 from the germline V gene are MNHNS and SASEGT. The CDR3 is 13 residues long.

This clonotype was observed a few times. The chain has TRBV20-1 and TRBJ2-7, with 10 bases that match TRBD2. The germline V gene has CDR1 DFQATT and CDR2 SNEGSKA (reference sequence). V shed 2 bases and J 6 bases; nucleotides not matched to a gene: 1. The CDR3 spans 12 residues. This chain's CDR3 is CSARLAGVEQYF. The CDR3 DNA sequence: TGCAGTGCTAGACTAGCGGGGGTCGAGCAGTACTTC.

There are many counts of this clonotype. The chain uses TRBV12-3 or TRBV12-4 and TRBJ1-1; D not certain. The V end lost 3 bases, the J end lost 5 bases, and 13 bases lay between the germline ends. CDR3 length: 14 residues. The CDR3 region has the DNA TGTGCCAGCAGTTTGGAGGGAGGTCAAACTGAAGCTTTCTTT. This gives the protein CASSLEGGQTEAFF.

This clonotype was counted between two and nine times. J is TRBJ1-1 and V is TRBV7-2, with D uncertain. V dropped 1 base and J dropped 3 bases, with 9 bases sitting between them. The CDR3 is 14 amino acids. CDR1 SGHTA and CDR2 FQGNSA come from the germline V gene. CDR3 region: CASSLVARDTEAFF. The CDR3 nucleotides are TGTGCCAGCAGCTTAGTGGCCCGGGACACTGAAGCTTTCTTT.